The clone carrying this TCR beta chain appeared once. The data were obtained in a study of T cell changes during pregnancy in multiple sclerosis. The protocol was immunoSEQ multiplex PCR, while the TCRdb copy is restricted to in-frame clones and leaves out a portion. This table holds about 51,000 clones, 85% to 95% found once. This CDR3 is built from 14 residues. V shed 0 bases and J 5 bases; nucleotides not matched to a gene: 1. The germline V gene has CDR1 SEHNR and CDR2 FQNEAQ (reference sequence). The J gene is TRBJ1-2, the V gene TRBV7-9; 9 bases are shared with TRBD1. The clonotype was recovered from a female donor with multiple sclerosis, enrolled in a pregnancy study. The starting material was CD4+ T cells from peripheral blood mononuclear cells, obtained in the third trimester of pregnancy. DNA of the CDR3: TGTGCCAGCAGCTTAGCACAGGGGGCGTATGGCTACACCTTC. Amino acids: CASSLAQGAYGYTF. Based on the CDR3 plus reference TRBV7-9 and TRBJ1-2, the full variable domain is DTGVSQNPRHKITKRGQNVTFRCDPISEHNRLYWYRQTLGQGPEFLTYFQNEAQLEKSRLLSDRFSAERPKGSFSTLEIQRTEQGDSAMYLCASSLAQGAYGYTFGSGTRLTVV.